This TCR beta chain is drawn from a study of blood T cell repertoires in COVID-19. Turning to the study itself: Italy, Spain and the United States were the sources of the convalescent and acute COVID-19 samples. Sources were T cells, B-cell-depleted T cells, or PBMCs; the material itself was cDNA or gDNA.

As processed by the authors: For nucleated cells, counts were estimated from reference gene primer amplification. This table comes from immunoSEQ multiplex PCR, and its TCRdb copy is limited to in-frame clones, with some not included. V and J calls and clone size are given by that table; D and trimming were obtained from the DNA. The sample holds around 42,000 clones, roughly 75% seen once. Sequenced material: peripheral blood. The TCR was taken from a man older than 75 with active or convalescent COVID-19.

The CDR3 region has the DNA TGTGCCAGTAGTCTCAGAGCGGTAAGCAATCAGCCCCAGCATTTT. Encoded protein: CASSLRAVSNQPQHF. The V gene is TRBV19, the J gene TRBJ1-5; D is unclear. Germline loops: CDR1 LNHDA, CDR2 SQIVND (reference sequence). The CDR3 is made up of 15 amino acids. The V end lost 5 bases, the J end lost 1 base, and 12 bases lay between the germline ends.